The TCR beta chain under discussion was sequenced for a study of siplizumab effects on memory and regulatory T cells. The data were produced by immunoSEQ multiplex PCR, yet TCRdb's version contains in-frame clones alone and is incomplete. The sample records 70,000 to 90,000 clones, just over 90% being singletons. About this clone: Its antigen is as yet unknown.

Findings and limits, study-wide: The study found that mappable alloreactive CD4+ clones averaged roughly 75% Treg-derived with siplizumab and about 26% in controls.

This CDR3 spans 14 amino acids. The V gene lost 5 bases and the J gene lost 3 bases, with 13 bases spanning the gap. The germline V gene encodes CDR1 MNHEY and CDR2 SVGAGI. This receptor was obtained from a human donor in good health. The chain employs TRBV6-5 and TRBJ1-1; the D gene is possibly TRBD1 (6 bases). Sequenced material: CD8+ T cells sorted from blood. The CDR3 sequence: CASSADRHYTEAFF. DNA of the CDR3: TGTGCCAGCAGTGCGGACAGACACTACACTGAAGCTTTCTTT.